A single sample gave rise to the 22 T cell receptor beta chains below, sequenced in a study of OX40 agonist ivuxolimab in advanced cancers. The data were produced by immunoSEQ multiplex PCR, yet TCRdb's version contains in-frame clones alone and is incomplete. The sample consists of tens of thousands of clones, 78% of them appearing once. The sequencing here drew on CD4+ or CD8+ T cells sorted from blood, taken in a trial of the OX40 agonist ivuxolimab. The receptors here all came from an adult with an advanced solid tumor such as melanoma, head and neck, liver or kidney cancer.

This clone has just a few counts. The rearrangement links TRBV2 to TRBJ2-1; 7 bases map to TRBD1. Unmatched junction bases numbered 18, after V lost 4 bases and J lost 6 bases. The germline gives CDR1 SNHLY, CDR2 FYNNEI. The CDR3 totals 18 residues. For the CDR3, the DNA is TGTGCCAGCAGTGGGACCCTCTTGACAGGGTGGAATGGCAATGAGCAGTTCTTC. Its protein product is CASSGTLLTGWNGNEQFF. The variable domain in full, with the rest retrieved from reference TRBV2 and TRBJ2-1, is EPEVTQTPSHQVTQMGQEVILRCVPISNHLYFYWYRQILGQKVEFLVSFYNNEISEKSEIFDDQFSVERPDGSNFTLKIRSTKLEDSAMYFCASSGTLLTGWNGNEQFFGPGTRLTVL.

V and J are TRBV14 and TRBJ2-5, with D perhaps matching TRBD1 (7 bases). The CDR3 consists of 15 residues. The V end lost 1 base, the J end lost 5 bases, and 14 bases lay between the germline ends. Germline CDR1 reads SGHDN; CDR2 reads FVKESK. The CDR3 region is CASSQVGGAGETQYF. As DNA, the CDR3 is TGTGCCAGCAGCCAAGTAGGGGGCGCGGGGGAGACCCAGTACTTC.

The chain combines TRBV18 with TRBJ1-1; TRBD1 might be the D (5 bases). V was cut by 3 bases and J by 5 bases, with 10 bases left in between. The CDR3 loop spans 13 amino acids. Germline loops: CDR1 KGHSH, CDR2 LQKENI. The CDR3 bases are TGTGCCAGCTCACCCTCAGGGAAAACTGAAGCTTTCTTT. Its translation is CASSPSGKTEAFF.

In DNA form, the CDR3 reads TGTGCCAGCAGCTTAGTTTCTAGTCCATACGAAACCTACGAGCAGTACTTC. As protein: CASSLVSSPYETYEQYF. The chain joins TRBV7-2 to TRBJ2-7; D is uncertain. The CDR3 runs 17 residues. Germline CDR1 reads SGHTA; CDR2 reads FQGNSA. The V end was cut by 1 base, the J end by 2 bases, with 18 bases between. The full variable domain, completed using reference TRBV7-2 and TRBJ2-7, is GAGVSQSPSNKVTEKGKDVELRCDPISGHTALYWYRQSLGQGLEFLIYFQGNSAPDKSGLPSDRFSAERTGGSVSTLTIQRTQQEDSAVYLCASSLVSSPYETYEQYFGPGTRLTVT.

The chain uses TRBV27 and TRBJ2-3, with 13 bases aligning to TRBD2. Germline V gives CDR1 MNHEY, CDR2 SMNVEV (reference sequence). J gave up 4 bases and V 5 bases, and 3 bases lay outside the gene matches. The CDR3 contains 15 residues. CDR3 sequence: CASSTSGRVADTQYF. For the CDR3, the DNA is TGTGCCAGCAGTACTAGCGGGAGGGTCGCAGATACGCAGTATTTT.

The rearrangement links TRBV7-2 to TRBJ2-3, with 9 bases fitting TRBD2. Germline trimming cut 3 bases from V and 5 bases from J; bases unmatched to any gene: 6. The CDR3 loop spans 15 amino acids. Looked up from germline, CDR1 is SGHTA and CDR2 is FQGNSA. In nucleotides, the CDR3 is TGTGCCAGCAGCTTGGGCGGGGGGGCAGTAGATACGCAGTATTTT. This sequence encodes CASSLGGGAVDTQYF.

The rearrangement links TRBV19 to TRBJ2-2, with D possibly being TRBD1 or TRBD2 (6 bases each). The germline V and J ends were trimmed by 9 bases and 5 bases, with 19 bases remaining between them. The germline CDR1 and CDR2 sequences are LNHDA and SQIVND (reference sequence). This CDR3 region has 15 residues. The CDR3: CASASGGGRTGELFF. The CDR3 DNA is TGTGCCAGCGCTTCCGGGGGCGGCAGGACCGGGGAGCTGTTTTTT.

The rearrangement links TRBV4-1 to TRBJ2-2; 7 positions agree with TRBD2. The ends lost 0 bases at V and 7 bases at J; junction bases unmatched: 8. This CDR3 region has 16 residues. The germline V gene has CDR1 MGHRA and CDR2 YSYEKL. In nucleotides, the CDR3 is TGCGCCAGCAGCCAAGACTCCAATGGGAGGGTCGGGGAGCTGTTTTTT. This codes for CASSQDSNGRVGELFF.

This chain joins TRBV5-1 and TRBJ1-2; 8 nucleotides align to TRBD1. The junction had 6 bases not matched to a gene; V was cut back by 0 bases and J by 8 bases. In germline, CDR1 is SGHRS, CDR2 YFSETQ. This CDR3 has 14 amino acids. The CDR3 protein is CASSLVQGARGYTF. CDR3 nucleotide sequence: TGCGCCAGCAGCTTGGTGCAGGGGGCGCGGGGCTACACCTTC.

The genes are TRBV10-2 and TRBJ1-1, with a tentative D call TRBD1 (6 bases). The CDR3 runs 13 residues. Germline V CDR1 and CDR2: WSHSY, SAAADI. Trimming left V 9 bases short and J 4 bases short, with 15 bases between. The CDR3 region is CASFTGITTEAFF. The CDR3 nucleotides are TGCGCCAGTTTTACAGGGATCACCACTGAAGCTTTCTTT.

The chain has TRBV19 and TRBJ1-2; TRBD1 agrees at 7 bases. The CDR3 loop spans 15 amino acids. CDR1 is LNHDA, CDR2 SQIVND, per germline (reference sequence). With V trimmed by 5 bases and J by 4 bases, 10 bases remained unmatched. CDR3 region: CASSPRAGGIYGYTF. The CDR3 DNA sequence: TGTGCCAGTAGTCCCCGGGCAGGGGGAATCTATGGCTACACCTTC.

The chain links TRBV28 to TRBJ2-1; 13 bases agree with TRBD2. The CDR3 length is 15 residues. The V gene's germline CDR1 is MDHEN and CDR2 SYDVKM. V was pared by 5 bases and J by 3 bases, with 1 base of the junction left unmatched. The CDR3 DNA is TGTGCCAGCAGTCGGACTAGCGGGAGCTACAATGAGCAGTTCTTC. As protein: CASSRTSGSYNEQFF.

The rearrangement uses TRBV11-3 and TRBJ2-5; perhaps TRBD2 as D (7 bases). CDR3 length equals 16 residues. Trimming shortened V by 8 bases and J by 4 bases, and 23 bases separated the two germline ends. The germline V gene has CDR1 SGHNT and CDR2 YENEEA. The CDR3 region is CASSLRGGGSIETQYF. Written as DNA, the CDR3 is TGTGCCAGCTCACTAAGGGGCGGGGGCTCCATAGAGACCCAGTACTTC.

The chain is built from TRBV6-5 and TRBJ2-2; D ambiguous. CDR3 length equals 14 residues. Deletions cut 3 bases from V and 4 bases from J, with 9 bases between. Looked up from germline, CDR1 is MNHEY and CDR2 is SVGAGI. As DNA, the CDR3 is TGTGCCAGCAGTTATCGGCTTACCACCGGGGAGCTGTTTTTT. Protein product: CASSYRLTTGELFF.

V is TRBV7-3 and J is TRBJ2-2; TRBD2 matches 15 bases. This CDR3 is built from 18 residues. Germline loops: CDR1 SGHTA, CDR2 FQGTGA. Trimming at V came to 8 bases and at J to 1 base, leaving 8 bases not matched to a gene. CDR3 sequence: CASGPPGLAGGNTGELFF. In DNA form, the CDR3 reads TGTGCCAGCGGTCCTCCGGGACTAGCGGGAGGGAACACCGGGGAGCTGTTTTTT.

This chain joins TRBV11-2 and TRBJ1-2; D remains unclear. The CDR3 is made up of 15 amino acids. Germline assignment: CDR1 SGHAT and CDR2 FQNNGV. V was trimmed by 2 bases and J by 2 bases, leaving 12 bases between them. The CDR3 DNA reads TGTGCCAGCAGCTTAAATCCGGGATTCAACTATGGCTACACCTTC. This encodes CASSLNPGFNYGYTF.

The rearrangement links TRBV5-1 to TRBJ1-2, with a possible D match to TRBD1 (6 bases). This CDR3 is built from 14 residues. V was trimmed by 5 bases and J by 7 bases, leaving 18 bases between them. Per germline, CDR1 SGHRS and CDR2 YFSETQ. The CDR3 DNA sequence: TGCGCCAGCAGGGACAGTCTATCCGATCTTGGCTACACCTTC. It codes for CASRDSLSDLGYTF.

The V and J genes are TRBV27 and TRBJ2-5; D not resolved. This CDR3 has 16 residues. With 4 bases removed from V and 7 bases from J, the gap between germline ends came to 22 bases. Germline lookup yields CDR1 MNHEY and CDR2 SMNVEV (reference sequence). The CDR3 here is CASSSGDNLKLRTQYF. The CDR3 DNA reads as TGTGCCAGCAGTTCCGGTGACAACCTCAAACTACGGACCCAGTACTTC.

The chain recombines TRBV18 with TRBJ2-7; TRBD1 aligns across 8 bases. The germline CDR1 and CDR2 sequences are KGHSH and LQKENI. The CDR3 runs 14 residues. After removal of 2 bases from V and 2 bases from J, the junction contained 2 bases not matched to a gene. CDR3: CASSPLQGAYEQYF. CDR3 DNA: TGTGCCAGCTCACCATTACAGGGGGCCTACGAGCAGTACTTC. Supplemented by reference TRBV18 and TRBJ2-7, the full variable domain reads NAGVMQNPRHLVRRRGQEARLRCSPMKGHSHVYWYRQLPEEGLKFMVYLQKENIIDESGMPKERFSAEFPKEGPSILRIQQVVRGDSAAYFCASSPLQGAYEQYFGPGTRLTVT.

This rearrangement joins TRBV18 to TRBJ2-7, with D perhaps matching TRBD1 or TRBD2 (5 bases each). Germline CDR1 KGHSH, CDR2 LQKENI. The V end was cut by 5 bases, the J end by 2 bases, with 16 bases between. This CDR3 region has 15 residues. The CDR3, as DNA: TGTGCCAGCTCATCATCCAGGGAGATCACCTACGAGCAGTACTTC. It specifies CASSSSREITYEQYF.

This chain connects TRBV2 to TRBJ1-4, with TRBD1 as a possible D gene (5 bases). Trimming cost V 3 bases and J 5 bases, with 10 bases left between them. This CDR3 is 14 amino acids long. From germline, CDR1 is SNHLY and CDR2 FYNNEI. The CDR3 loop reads CASSDRSGNEKLFF. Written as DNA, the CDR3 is TGTGCCAGCAGTGACCGGTCAGGGAATGAAAAACTGTTTTTT.

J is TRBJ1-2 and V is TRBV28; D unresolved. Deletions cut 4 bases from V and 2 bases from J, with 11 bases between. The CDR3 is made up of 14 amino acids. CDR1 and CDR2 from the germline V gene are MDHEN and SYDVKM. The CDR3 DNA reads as TGTGCCAGCAGTTCGACAAGGCGAAACTATGGCTACACCTTC. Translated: CASSSTRRNYGYTF.